This T cell receptor (beta chain) was captured in a study of shared clonotypes between healthy human individuals. TCRdb keeps only in-frame clones here, not all; method: immunoSEQ multiplex PCR. The sample has some 1 million clones, roughly 75% seen once. Per the germline V gene, CDR1 is SQVTM and CDR2 is ANQGSEA. This CDR3 spans 14 amino acids. The trim removed 6 bases at V and 3 bases at J, leaving 6 bases unmatched. V is TRBV29-1 and J is TRBJ2-1; 9 bases line up with TRBD1. This receptor was taken from a man between 18 and 29 years old in good health. Sequencing was done on a sample of memory CD4+ T cells sorted from blood. Stated subset: CD45RA-negative fraction. The CDR3 coding sequence is TGCAGCGTGGCGGGACAGGGCTTCTACAATGAGCAGTTCTTC. It yields the protein CSVAGQGFYNEQFF.